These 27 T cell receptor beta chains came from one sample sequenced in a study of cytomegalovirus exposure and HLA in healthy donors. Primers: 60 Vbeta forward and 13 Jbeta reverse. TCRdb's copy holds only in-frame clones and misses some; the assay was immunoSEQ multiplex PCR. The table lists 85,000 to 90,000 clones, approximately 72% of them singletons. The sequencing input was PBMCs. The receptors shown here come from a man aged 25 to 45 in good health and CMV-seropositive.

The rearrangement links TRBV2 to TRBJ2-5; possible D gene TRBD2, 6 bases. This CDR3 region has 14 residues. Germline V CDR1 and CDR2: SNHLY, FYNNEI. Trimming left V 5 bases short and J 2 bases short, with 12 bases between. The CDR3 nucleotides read TGTGCCAGCAGTCCACGGGACTCACAAGAGACCCAGTACTTC. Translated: CASSPRDSQETQYF.

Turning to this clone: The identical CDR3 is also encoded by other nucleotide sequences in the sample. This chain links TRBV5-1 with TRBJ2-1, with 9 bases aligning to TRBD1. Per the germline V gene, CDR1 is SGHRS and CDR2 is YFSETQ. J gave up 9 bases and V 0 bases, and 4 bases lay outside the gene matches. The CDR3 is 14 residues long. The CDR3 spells CASSLVDRGSEQFF. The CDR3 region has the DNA TGCGCCAGCAGCTTGGTAGACAGGGGGTCTGAGCAGTTCTTC.

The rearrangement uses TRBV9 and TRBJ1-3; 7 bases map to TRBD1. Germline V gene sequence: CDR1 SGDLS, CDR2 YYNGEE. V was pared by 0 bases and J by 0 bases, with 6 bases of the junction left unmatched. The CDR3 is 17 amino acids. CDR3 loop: CASSVAGDSLSGNTIYF. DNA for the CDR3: TGTGCCAGCAGCGTAGCTGGGGACAGCCTCTCTGGAAACACCATATATTTT.

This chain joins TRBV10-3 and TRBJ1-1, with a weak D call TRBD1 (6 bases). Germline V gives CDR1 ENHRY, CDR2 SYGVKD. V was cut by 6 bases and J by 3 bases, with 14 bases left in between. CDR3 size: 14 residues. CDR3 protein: CAISGTRWDTEAFF. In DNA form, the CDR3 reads TGTGCCATCAGCGGGACAAGGTGGGACACTGAAGCTTTCTTT.

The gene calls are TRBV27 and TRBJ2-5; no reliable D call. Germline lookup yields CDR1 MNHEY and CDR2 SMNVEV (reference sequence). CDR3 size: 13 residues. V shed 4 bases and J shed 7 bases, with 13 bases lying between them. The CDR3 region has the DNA TGTGCCAGCAGTTATCTCGGGTTGGGGACCCAGTACTTC. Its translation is CASSYLGLGTQYF.

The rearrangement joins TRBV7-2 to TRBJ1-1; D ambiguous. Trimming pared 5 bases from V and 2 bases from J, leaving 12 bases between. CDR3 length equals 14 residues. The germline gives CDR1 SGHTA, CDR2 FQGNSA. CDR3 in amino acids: CASSPARGNTEAFF. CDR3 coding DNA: TGTGCCAGCAGCCCCGCCCGGGGAAACACTGAAGCTTTCTTT.

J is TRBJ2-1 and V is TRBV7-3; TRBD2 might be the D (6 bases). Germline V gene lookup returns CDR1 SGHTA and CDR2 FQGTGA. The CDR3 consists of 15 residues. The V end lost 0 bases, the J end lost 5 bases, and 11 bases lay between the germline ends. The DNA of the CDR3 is TGTGCCAGCAGCTTAACCAGGGAGGTCGACAATGAGCAGTTCTTC. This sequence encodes CASSLTREVDNEQFF.

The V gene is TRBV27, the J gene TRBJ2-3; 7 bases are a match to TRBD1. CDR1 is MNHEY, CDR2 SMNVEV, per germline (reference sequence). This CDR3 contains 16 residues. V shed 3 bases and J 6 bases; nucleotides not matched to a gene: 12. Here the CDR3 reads CASSFRDSGSLDTQYF. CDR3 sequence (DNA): TGTGCCAGCAGTTTCCGGGACAGTGGGTCCCTTGATACGCAGTATTTT.

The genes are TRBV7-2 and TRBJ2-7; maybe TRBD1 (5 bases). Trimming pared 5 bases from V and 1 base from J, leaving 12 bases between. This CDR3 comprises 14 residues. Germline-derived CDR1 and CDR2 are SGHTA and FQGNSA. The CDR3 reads CASSVGAVSYEQYF. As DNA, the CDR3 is TGTGCCAGCAGCGTTGGGGCAGTTTCCTACGAGCAGTACTTC.

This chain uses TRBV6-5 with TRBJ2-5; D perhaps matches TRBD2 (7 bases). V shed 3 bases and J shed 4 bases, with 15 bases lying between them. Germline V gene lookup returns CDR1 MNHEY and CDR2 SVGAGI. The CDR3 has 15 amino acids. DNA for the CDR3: TGTGCCAGCAGTTATGGGGCGGGGGCCTTAGAGACCCAGTACTTC. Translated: CASSYGAGALETQYF.

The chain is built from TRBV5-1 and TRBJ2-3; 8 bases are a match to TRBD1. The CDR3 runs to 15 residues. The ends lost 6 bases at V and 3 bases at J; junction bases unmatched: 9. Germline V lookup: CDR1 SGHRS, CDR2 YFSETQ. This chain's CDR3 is CASTRTGSGTDTQYF. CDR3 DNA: TGCGCCAGCACCCGGACAGGGTCGGGTACAGATACGCAGTATTTT.

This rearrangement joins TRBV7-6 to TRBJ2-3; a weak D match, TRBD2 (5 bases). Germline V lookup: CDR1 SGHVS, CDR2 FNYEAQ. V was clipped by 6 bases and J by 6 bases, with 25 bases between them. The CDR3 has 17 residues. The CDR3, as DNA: TGTGCCAGCAGTTACGGCCGGCTGATCGGGTTAGCGGATACGCAGTATTTT. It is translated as CASSYGRLIGLADTQYF.

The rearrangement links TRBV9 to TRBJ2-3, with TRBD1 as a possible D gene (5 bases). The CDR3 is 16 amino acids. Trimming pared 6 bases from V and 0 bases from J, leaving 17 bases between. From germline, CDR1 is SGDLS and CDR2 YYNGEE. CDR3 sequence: CASTQSTQESTDTQYF. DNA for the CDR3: TGTGCCAGCACTCAGTCCACACAGGAGAGCACAGATACGCAGTATTTT.

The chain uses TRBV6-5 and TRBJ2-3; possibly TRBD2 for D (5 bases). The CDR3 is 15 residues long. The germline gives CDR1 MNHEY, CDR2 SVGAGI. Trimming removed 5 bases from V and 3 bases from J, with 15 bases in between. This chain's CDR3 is CASSRGLGLTDTQYF. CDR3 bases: TGTGCCAGCAGTCGAGGACTGGGCCTAACAGATACGCAGTATTTT.

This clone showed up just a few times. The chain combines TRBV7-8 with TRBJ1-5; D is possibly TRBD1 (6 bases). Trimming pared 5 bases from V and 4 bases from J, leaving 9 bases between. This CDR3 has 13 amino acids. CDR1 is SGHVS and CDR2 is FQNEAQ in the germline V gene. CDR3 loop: CASSQQGNQPQHF. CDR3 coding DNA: TGTGCCAGCAGCCAACAGGGAAATCAGCCCCAGCATTTT. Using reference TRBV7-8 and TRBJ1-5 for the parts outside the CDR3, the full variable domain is GAGVSQSPRYKVAKRGQDVALRCDPISGHVSLFWYQQALGQGPEFLTYFQNEAQLDKSGLPSDRFFAERPEGSVSTLKIQRTQQEDSAVYLCASSQQGNQPQHFGDGTRLSIL.

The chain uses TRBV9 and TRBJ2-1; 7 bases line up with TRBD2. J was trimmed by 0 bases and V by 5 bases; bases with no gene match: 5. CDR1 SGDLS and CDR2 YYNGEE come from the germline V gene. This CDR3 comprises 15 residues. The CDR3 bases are TGTGCCAGCAGGGAAGCGGGGAGCTCCTACAATGAGCAGTTCTTC. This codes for CASREAGSSYNEQFF.

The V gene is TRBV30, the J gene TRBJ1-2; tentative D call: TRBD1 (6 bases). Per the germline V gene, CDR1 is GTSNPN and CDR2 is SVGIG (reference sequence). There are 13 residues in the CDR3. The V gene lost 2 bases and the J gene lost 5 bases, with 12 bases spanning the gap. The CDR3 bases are TGTGCCTGGAGTAGGGACATGTCTTATGGCTACACCTTC. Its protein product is CAWSRDMSYGYTF.

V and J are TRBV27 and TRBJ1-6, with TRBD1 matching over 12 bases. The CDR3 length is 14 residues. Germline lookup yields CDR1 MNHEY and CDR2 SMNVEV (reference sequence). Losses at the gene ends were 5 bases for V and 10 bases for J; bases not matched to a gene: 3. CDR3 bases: TGTGCCAGCAGTCCGGGGACAGGGGGCTCACCCCTCCACTTT. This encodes CASSPGTGGSPLHF.

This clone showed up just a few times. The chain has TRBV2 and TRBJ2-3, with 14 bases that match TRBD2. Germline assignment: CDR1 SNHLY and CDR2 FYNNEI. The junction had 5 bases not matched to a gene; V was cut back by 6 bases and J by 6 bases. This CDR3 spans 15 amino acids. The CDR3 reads CASSQGLAGEDTQYF. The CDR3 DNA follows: TGTGCCAGCAGCCAGGGACTAGCGGGGGAGGATACGCAGTATTTT. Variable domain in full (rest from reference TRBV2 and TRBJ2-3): EPEVTQTPSHQVTQMGQEVILRCVPISNHLYFYWYRQILGQKVEFLVSFYNNEISEKSEIFDDQFSVERPDGSNFTLKIRSTKLEDSAMYFCASSQGLAGEDTQYFGPGTRLTVL.

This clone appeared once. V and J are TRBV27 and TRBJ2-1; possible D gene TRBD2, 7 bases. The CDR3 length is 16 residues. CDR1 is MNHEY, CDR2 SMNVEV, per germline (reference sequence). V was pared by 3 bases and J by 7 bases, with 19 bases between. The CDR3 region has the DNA TGTGCCAGCAGTTTGGAGGGGGGGACGGGGGCGAATGAGCAGTTCTTC. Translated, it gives CASSLEGGTGANEQFF.

As DNA, the CDR3 is TGCGCCAGCAGCTTGTACAGCTTATCCTACGAGCAGTACTTC. Residues: CASSLYSLSYEQYF. The chain is built from TRBV5-1 and TRBJ2-7; no clear D. Germline V gene lookup returns CDR1 SGHRS and CDR2 YFSETQ. The CDR3 is 14 residues long. V lost 1 base and J 1 base, leaving 9 bases between the germline ends.

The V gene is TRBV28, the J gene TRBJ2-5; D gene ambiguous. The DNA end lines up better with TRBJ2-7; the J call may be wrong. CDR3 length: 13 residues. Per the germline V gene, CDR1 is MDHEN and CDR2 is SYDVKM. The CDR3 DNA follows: TGTGCCAGCAGTTTTTTAAGCTCCTACGAGCAGTACTTC. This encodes CASSFLSSYEQYF.

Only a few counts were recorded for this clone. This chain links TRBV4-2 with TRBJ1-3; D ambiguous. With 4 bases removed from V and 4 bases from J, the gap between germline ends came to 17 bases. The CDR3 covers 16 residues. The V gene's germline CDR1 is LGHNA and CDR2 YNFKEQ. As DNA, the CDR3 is TGTGCCAGCAGCCCCGGGGATGGCTTACAGGGAAACACCATATATTTT. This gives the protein CASSPGDGLQGNTIYF.

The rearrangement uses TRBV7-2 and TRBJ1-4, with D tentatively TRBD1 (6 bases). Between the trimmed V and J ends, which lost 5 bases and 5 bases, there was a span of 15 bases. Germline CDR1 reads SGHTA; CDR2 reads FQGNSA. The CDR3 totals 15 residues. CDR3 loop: CASSTQGSHNEKLFF. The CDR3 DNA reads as TGTGCCAGCAGCACGCAGGGGTCCCACAATGAAAAACTGTTTTTT.

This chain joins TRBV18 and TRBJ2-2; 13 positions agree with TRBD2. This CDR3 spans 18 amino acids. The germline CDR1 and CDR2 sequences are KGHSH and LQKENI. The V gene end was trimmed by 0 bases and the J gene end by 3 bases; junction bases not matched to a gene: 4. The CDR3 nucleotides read TGTGCCAGCTCACCACCGCGGACTAGCGGGGGATACACCGGGGAGCTGTTTTTT. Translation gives CASSPPRTSGGYTGELFF.

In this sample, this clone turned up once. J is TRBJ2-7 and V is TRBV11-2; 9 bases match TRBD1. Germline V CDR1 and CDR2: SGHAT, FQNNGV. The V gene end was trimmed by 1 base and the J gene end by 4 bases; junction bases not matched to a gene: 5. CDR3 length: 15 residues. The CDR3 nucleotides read TGTGCCAGCAGCTTAGGGACAGGGGTTAGATACGAGCAGTACTTC. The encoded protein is CASSLGTGVRYEQYF.

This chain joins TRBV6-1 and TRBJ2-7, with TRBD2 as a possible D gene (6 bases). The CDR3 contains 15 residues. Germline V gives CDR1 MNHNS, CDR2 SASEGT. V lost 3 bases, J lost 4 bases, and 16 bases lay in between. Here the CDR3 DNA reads TGTGCCAGCAGTGACCCTCGGGGGTATATTTACGAGCAGTACTTC. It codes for CASSDPRGYIYEQYF.